This T cell receptor (beta chain) stems from a study of blood T cell repertoires in COVID-19. V was clipped by 4 bases and J by 7 bases; unmatched bases: 12. From germline, CDR1 is SGHTA and CDR2 FQGTGA. The CDR3 is made up of 16 amino acids. The protocol was immunoSEQ multiplex PCR, while the TCRdb copy is restricted to in-frame clones and leaves out a portion. The sample lists about 300,000 clones, about 85% occurring once. This clone showed up just a few times. The V gene is TRBV7-3, the J gene TRBJ2-1, with 8 bases that match TRBD1. This receptor was identified in a woman in her twenties or thirties who had recovered from COVID-19. The source material was PBMCs or T cells enriched from blood (not recorded which). The CDR3 bases are TGTGCCAGCAGCTCCCAGGGGGCGCGTATTCGAAATGAGCAGTTCTTC. Translation: CASSSQGARIRNEQFF.